One T cell receptor (beta chain) is described in this entry. The antigen is undetermined. This beta chain is off target for a library built for alpha chains, so its abundance means little. Time point here: sample taken at primary tumor resection. Sequencing was performed on whole RNA extracted from tumor and nontumor lung tissue, or from frozen PBMC, and the material was left unsorted. These data originate in a study of spatial heterogeneity in lung cancer. Study outcomes and limitations: The numbers of ubiquitous and regional expanded TCRs correlated with ubiquitous and regional nonsynonymous mutations, respectively. Coverage of tumor T cells was estimated at approximately 7% for alpha chains and more than 11% for beta chains. The number of expanded tumor alpha and beta chains correlated with mutation number.

Trimming removed 1 base from V and 7 bases from J; junction bases left unmatched: 3. Per the germline V gene, CDR1 is SQVTM and CDR2 is ANQGSEA. The CDR3 loop spans 12 amino acids. Every molecule of TCR cDNA had its own unique molecular identifier. Via MiXCR, TCRdb re-called the 5' RACE reads, giving one row per CDR3 protein. The sample has more than 95 distinct CDR3 sequences, about 30% seen once. The receptor comes from a female donor with early-stage non-small cell lung cancer. The sample in question was lung tumor tissue, obtained at surgery. This chain uses TRBV29-1 with TRBJ2-5, with 7 bases matching TRBD1. This CDR3 reads CSVEGTGRTQYF. CDR3 coding DNA: TGCAGCGTTGAAGGGACAGGACGGACCCAGTACTTC. The whole variable domain, remainder taken from reference TRBV29-1 and TRBJ2-5, is SAVISQKPSRDICQRGTSLTIQCQVDSQVTMMFWYRQQPGQSLTLIATANQGSEATYESGFVIDKFPISRPNLTFSTLTVSNMSPEDSSIYLCSVEGTGRTQYFGPGTRLLVL.